A selection of T cell receptor beta chains follows, all from one sample in a study of cytotoxic CD8 clonotypes in ibrutinib-treated CLL. The assay was immunoSEQ multiplex PCR, and TCRdb's table has in-frame clones only and misses some. The data hold roughly 160,000 clones, with roughly 77% observed a single time. The specimen was PBMCs, collected after 12 months of ibrutinib treatment. These receptors came from a human donor with chronic lymphocytic leukemia. CDR3s include the opening cysteine and the closing phenylalanine or tryptophan. The D gene is left open where the match is weak. Only part of the rows carry a size: once, few, many, or a class if the clone is expanded.

abundance	d_gene	v_gene	j_gene	CDR3aa	CDR3nt
.	TRBD1	TRBV27	TRBJ1-1	CATYADRTYTEAFF	TGTGCCACGTATGCGGACAGGACCTACACTGAAGCTTTCTTT
few	.	TRBV11-2	TRBJ2-7	CASGRRGFNEQYF	TGTGCCAGCGGCCGTAGAGGGTTCAACGAGCAGTACTTC
.	TRBD1	TRBV18	TRBJ2-3	CASSLPGQGTDTQYF	TGTGCCAGCTCACTACCGGGACAGGGGACAGATACGCAGTATTTT
.	.	TRBV18	TRBJ2-7	CASSPLTYEQYF	TGTGCCAGCTCACCACTAACCTACGAGCAGTACTTC
.	.	TRBV5-4	TRBJ2-1	CASSPPKSYNEQFF	TGTGCCAGCAGCCCCCCTAAGAGTTACAATGAGCAGTTCTTC
.	.	TRBV28	TRBJ2-1	CASSLGSQPFF	TGTGCCAGCAGTTTGGGCAGCCAGCCGTTCTTC
.	.	TRBV15	TRBJ1-2	CATSRGGEVNYGYTF	TGTGCCACCAGCAGAGGGGGGGAGGTCAACTATGGCTACACCTTC
.	TRBD1	TRBV28	TRBJ1-6	CASSLSPGGRNSPLHF	TGTGCCAGCAGTCTCTCCCCAGGGGGAAGAAATTCACCCCTCCACTTT
.	.	TRBV5-1	TRBJ1-1	CASSRDPDTEAFF	TGCGCCAGCAGCCGGGACCCGGACACTGAAGCTTTCTTT
.	.	TRBV7-9	TRBJ1-5	CASSLMDINQPQHF	TGTGCCAGCAGCTTAATGGACATCAATCAGCCCCAGCATTTT
.	TRBD2	TRBV27	TRBJ2-5	CASSFRLAAQETQYF	TGTGCCAGCAGTTTTCGACTAGCGGCGCAAGAGACCCAGTACTTC
.	TRBD2	TRBV9	TRBJ2-1	CASTPGLAEINEQFF	TGTGCCAGCACCCCCGGACTAGCGGAGATCAATGAGCAGTTCTTC
.	.	TRBV18	TRBJ2-2	CASSPRSGTIDTGELFF	TGTGCCAGCTCACCACGATCCGGGACAATCGACACCGGGGAGCTGTTTTTT
few	.	TRBV28	TRBJ1-2	CASSLGSRYGYTF	TGTGCCAGCAGTCTGGGATCCCGTTATGGCTACACCTTC
.	TRBD1	TRBV19	TRBJ2-5	CASSIAQGVQETQYF	TGTGCCAGTAGTATCGCACAGGGGGTCCAAGAGACCCAGTACTTC
few	TRBD1	TRBV4-3	TRBJ1-5	CASSQEARGVNQPQHF	TGCGCCAGCAGCCAAGAGGCCAGGGGGGTTAATCAGCCCCAGCATTTT
few	TRBD1	TRBV5-1	TRBJ1-2	CASSQGGTGDLGYGYTF	TGCGCCAGCAGCCAAGGCGGGACAGGGGATCTCGGCTATGGCTACACCTTC
few	TRBD1	TRBV27	TRBJ2-7	CASSRGPGGGYEQYF	TGTGCCAGCAGCCGGGGTCCAGGGGGTGGCTACGAGCAGTACTTC
.	TRBD1	TRBV28	TRBJ2-5	CASSRTGYQETQYF	TGTGCCAGCAGCCGGACAGGGTACCAAGAGACCCAGTACTTC
few	.	TRBV27	TRBJ1-2	CASAPITDRFYGYTF	TGTGCCAGCGCCCCGATAACCGACAGGTTCTATGGCTACACCTTC
.	.	TRBV19	TRBJ1-2	CASTRDARPYGYTF	TGTGCCAGTACTCGGGACGCCCGCCCCTATGGCTACACCTTC
.	.	TRBV19	TRBJ2-7	CASSITHRYEQYF	TGTGCCAGTAGTATAACGCACAGGTACGAGCAGTACTTC
.	TRBD2	TRBV4-1	TRBJ2-4	CASSSPGTSGRAKNIQYF	TGCGCCAGCAGCTCCCCAGGAACTAGCGGGCGAGCCAAAAACATTCAGTACTTC
few	TRBD1	TRBV6-5	TRBJ1-2	CASRPSGGYGYTF	TGTGCCAGCAGGCCTTCAGGGGGCTATGGCTACACCTTC